The clone carrying this T cell receptor beta chain was seen at least ten times. Antigen: not known. This sample was taken from a study of Graves' ophthalmopathy and Graves' hyperthyroidism. The study, taken as a whole, reports: Blood also contained most of the expanded thyroid clonotypes above 0.001 frequency.

Orbital computed tomography, together with clinical symptoms, serum thyroxine, TRAb and thyroid ultrasound, was used for diagnosis. The authors amplified TCR beta CDR3 regions from RNA transcripts. First-round RT-PCR employed HTBI primers, with a second-round multiplex PCR after it. A single record per CDR3 protein comes from TCRdb applying MiXCR to the multiplex PCR reads. Here the sample spans around 1.1 million distinct CDR3 sequences, about two fifths being singletons. Germline CDR1 reads SGHAT; CDR2 reads FQDESV (reference sequence). Trimming at V came to 6 bases and at J to 0 bases, leaving 0 bases not matched to a gene. The CDR3 is made up of 14 amino acids.

Sequenced input: peripheral blood or thyroid tissue (not recorded which). The V call is TRBV11-1, the J call TRBJ2-2; TRBD1 matches at 8 bases. The receptor was derived from an adult man with Graves' hyperthyroidism. CDR3 sequence reads: CASRTGANTGELFF. CDR3 in DNA: TGTGCCAGCAGGACAGGGGCGAACACCGGGGAGCTGTTTTTT.